Sequencing of this T cell receptor beta chain was carried out in a study of cytomegalovirus exposure and HLA in healthy donors. Unrecorded immune exposure was likely among donors, who were nominally healthy when sampled. Trimming left V 0 bases short and J 5 bases short, with 11 bases between. This CDR3 is 14 amino acids long. The study ran its PCR with 60 Vbeta and 13 Jbeta primers. The table came from immunoSEQ multiplex PCR; TCRdb's copy has only in-frame clones and leaves some out. Of 90,000 to 100,000 clones listed, 60% to 75% are singletons. The table lists this clone with a few counts. The sample consisted of PBMCs. The rearrangement joins TRBV23-1 to TRBJ2-7; unclear D gene. TRBV23-1 is an ORF; its function is uncertain. The TCR comes from a female donor in good health and CMV-seronegative. The chain's CDR3 is CASSQSESAHEQYF. In DNA form, the CDR3 reads TGCGCCAGCAGTCAATCGGAGAGCGCCCACGAGCAGTACTTC.